Given below is one TCR beta chain in context. The record originates from a study of blood T cell repertoires in COVID-19. The protocol was immunoSEQ multiplex PCR, while the TCRdb copy is restricted to in-frame clones and leaves out a portion. In the table there are about 310,000 clones, around 87% of which are singletons. CDR1 is MNHEY, CDR2 SVGEGT, per germline. V was pared by 2 bases and J by 0 bases, with 8 bases of the junction left unmatched. CDR3 length: 18 residues. Sequences were obtained from peripheral blood. The chain uses TRBV6-2 or TRBV6-3 and TRBJ2-1; 9 nucleotides agree with TRBD2. This sequence originates from a woman in her forties or fifties who had recovered from COVID-19. CDR3 bases: TGTGCCAGCAGTTACAGGCCTAGCGGGATTTTCTCCTACAATGAGCAGTTCTTC. Translated, it gives CASSYRPSGIFSYNEQFF.